This is a list of T cell receptor beta chains from one sample in a study of blood T cell repertoires in COVID-19. Generated by immunoSEQ multiplex PCR, the TCRdb table keeps only in-frame clones and is missing some. The sample has more than 200,000 clones; around 90% are singletons. Sequencing used PBMCs or T cells enriched from blood (not recorded which). The origin of the receptors is a woman in her twenties or thirties with acute COVID-19. Both conserved end residues are part of each CDR3. The order of the fields is clone size, V gene, J gene, D gene, CDR3 protein, CDR3 DNA. The D gene is left open where the match is weak. Expanded clones get a size class; other rows say once, few or many, or leave the size out.

abundance: NA; v_gene: TRBV4-3; j_gene: TRBJ2-1; d_gene: NA; CDR3aa: CASSQELANNEQFF; CDR3nt: TGCGCCAGCAGCCAAGAGCTAGCGAACAATGAGCAGTTCTTC
abundance: NA; v_gene: TRBV6-2/TRBV6-3; j_gene: TRBJ2-1; d_gene: NA; CDR3aa: CASSYDLPSSYNEQFF; CDR3nt: TGTGCCAGCAGTTACGATCTGCCTAGCTCTTACAATGAGCAGTTCTTC
abundance: NA; v_gene: TRBV13; j_gene: TRBJ2-5; d_gene: NA; CDR3aa: CASSSVQVQETQYF; CDR3nt: TGTGCCAGCAGCTCCGTACAGGTCCAAGAGACCCAGTACTTC
abundance: NA; v_gene: TRBV28; j_gene: TRBJ2-7; d_gene: TRBD1; CDR3aa: CASMRTGRYEQYF; CDR3nt: TGTGCCAGCATGAGGACAGGACGCTACGAGCAGTACTTC
abundance: NA; v_gene: TRBV7-8; j_gene: TRBJ1-2; d_gene: TRBD1; CDR3aa: CASSPHFLSGGSYGYTF; CDR3nt: TGTGCCAGCAGCCCCCATTTTCTCTCAGGGGGCTCGTATGGCTACACCTTC
abundance: NA; v_gene: TRBV5-4; j_gene: TRBJ2-7; d_gene: NA; CDR3aa: CASSLEAGEQYF; CDR3nt: TGTGCCAGCAGCTTGGAGGCAGGCGAGCAGTACTTC
abundance: NA; v_gene: TRBV5-1; j_gene: TRBJ1-6; d_gene: NA; CDR3aa: CASSLDQAGVSYNSPLHF; CDR3nt: TGCGCCAGCAGCTTGGATCAGGCAGGGGTTTCCTATAATTCACCCCTCCACTTT
abundance: NA; v_gene: TRBV9; j_gene: TRBJ2-7; d_gene: NA; CDR3aa: CASSATWATSYEQYF; CDR3nt: TGTGCCAGCAGCGCGACGTGGGCTACCTCCTACGAGCAGTACTTC
abundance: once; v_gene: TRBV27; j_gene: TRBJ1-5; d_gene: TRBD1; CDR3aa: CASSARDRGQPQHF; CDR3nt: TGTGCCAGCAGTGCCCGGGACAGGGGACAGCCCCAGCATTTT
abundance: NA; v_gene: TRBV28; j_gene: TRBJ2-3; d_gene: NA; CDR3aa: CASSPGVADTQYF; CDR3nt: TGTGCCAGCAGCCCAGGGGTGGCGGATACGCAGTATTTT
abundance: few; v_gene: TRBV5-6; j_gene: TRBJ1-1; d_gene: NA; CDR3aa: CASSSWATEAFF; CDR3nt: TGTGCCAGCAGCTCCTGGGCCACTGAAGCTTTCTTT
abundance: NA; v_gene: TRBV6-5; j_gene: TRBJ1-2; d_gene: NA; CDR3aa: CASSTGLTRGGYTF; CDR3nt: TGTGCCAGCAGTACCGGCTTAACAAGGGGTGGCTACACCTTC
abundance: NA; v_gene: TRBV18; j_gene: TRBJ2-7; d_gene: TRBD1; CDR3aa: CASSPGGTGYEQYF; CDR3nt: TGTGCCAGCTCACCAGGCGGGACAGGCTACGAGCAGTACTTC
abundance: NA; v_gene: TRBV9; j_gene: TRBJ2-3; d_gene: NA; CDR3aa: CASSVAAGHSTDTQYF; CDR3nt: TGTGCCAGCAGCGTAGCGGCGGGCCACAGCACAGATACGCAGTATTTT
abundance: NA; v_gene: TRBV6-1; j_gene: TRBJ1-3; d_gene: NA; CDR3aa: CASSESQGSLGNTIYF; CDR3nt: TGTGCCAGCAGTGAGTCACAGGGATCTCTGGGAAACACCATATATTTT
abundance: NA; v_gene: TRBV18; j_gene: TRBJ2-1; d_gene: NA; CDR3aa: CASSRDGSSYNEQFF; CDR3nt: TGTGCCAGCTCACGGGACGGGAGCTCCTACAATGAGCAGTTCTTC
abundance: NA; v_gene: TRBV18; j_gene: TRBJ1-3; d_gene: NA; CDR3aa: CASSPGGGSGNTIYF; CDR3nt: TGTGCCAGCTCCCCCGGGGGGGGCTCTGGAAACACCATATATTTT
abundance: NA; v_gene: TRBV3-1/TRBV3-2; j_gene: TRBJ1-1; d_gene: NA; CDR3aa: CASSNKGGTEAFF; CDR3nt: TGTGCCAGCAGTAATAAAGGAGGCACTGAAGCTTTCTTT
abundance: NA; v_gene: TRBV6-5; j_gene: TRBJ2-7; d_gene: TRBD2; CDR3aa: CASSYRTSGSVYEQYF; CDR3nt: TGTGCCAGCAGTTACCGGACTAGCGGGAGCGTGTACGAGCAGTACTTC
abundance: NA; v_gene: TRBV2; j_gene: TRBJ1-1; d_gene: NA; CDR3aa: CASSERGGSTNTEAFF; CDR3nt: TGTGCCAGCAGTGAGCGGGGGGGCAGTACGAACACTGAAGCTTTCTTT
abundance: NA; v_gene: TRBV4-1; j_gene: TRBJ2-6; d_gene: TRBD1; CDR3aa: CASSKGQGPSGANVLTF; CDR3nt: TGCGCCAGCAGCAAGGGACAGGGGCCCTCTGGGGCCAACGTCCTGACTTTC
abundance: NA; v_gene: TRBV2; j_gene: TRBJ2-7; d_gene: NA; CDR3aa: CASKQEGQNKYEQYF; CDR3nt: TGTGCCAGCAAGCAGGAGGGACAGAACAAATACGAGCAGTACTTC
abundance: NA; v_gene: TRBV29-1; j_gene: TRBJ2-7; d_gene: NA; CDR3aa: CSVGVSENEQYF; CDR3nt: TGCAGCGTTGGGGTCAGCGAGAACGAGCAGTACTTC
abundance: NA; v_gene: TRBV27; j_gene: TRBJ1-2; d_gene: NA; CDR3aa: CASSGLTGYGYTF; CDR3nt: TGTGCCAGCAGTGGGTTGACAGGTTATGGCTACACCTTC
abundance: NA; v_gene: TRBV6-2/TRBV6-3; j_gene: TRBJ2-1; d_gene: TRBD2; CDR3aa: CASSRSEVAGVDNEQFF; CDR3nt: TGTGCCAGCAGCCGCTCCGAAGTAGCGGGAGTGGACAATGAGCAGTTCTTC
abundance: once; v_gene: TRBV5-4; j_gene: TRBJ2-7; d_gene: NA; CDR3aa: CASSFNSGEQYF; CDR3nt: TGTGCCAGCAGCTTCAACAGTGGCGAGCAGTACTTC
abundance: NA; v_gene: TRBV7-9; j_gene: TRBJ1-5; d_gene: NA; CDR3aa: CASSLEGRGINQPQHF; CDR3nt: TGTGCCAGCAGCTTAGAGGGACGGGGGATTAATCAGCCCCAGCATTTT
abundance: NA; v_gene: TRBV18; j_gene: TRBJ2-3; d_gene: TRBD2; CDR3aa: CASSPGLAGGPVPTTDTQYF; CDR3nt: TGTGCCAGCTCACCCGGACTAGCGGGAGGGCCCGTACCCACCACAGATACGCAGTATTTT
abundance: NA; v_gene: TRBV30; j_gene: TRBJ1-5; d_gene: NA; CDR3aa: CAWSSDRFQPQHF; CDR3nt: TGTGCCTGGAGCTCCGACAGGTTTCAGCCCCAGCATTTT
abundance: NA; v_gene: TRBV5-1; j_gene: TRBJ2-7; d_gene: TRBD1; CDR3aa: CASSLRGDSSYEQYF; CDR3nt: TGCGCCAGCAGCTTAAGAGGGGACAGCTCCTACGAGCAGTACTTC
abundance: NA; v_gene: TRBV9; j_gene: TRBJ1-1; d_gene: TRBD1; CDR3aa: CASSVDPGQQNTEAFF; CDR3nt: TGTGCCAGCAGCGTAGATCCGGGACAGCAGAACACTGAAGCTTTCTTT
abundance: NA; v_gene: TRBV28; j_gene: TRBJ1-4; d_gene: NA; CDR3aa: CASSLNGKLFF; CDR3nt: TGTGCCAGCAGTTTGAACGGGAAACTGTTTTTT
abundance: once; v_gene: TRBV2; j_gene: TRBJ1-1; d_gene: NA; CDR3aa: CASTPRGSREAFF; CDR3nt: TGTGCCAGCACCCCCCGAGGTTCGCGGGAAGCTTTCTTT
abundance: NA; v_gene: TRBV5-1; j_gene: TRBJ1-1; d_gene: TRBD1; CDR3aa: CASSLRAQGAEAFF; CDR3nt: TGCGCCAGCAGCTTAAGGGCCCAGGGGGCGGAGGCTTTCTTT
abundance: NA; v_gene: TRBV27; j_gene: TRBJ1-2; d_gene: NA; CDR3aa: CASGGGNYGYTF; CDR3nt: TGTGCCAGCGGGGGAGGGAACTATGGCTACACCTTC
abundance: NA; v_gene: TRBV7-2; j_gene: TRBJ2-3; d_gene: TRBD2; CDR3aa: CASSSGLAGGTDTQYF; CDR3nt: TGTGCCAGCAGCTCGGGACTAGCGGGCGGCACAGATACGCAGTATTTT
abundance: few; v_gene: TRBV6-2/TRBV6-3; j_gene: TRBJ1-5; d_gene: NA; CDR3aa: CASSRTGVYQPQHF; CDR3nt: TGTGCCAGCAGTCGTACGGGGGTTTATCAGCCCCAGCATTTT
abundance: NA; v_gene: TRBV5-6; j_gene: TRBJ1-1; d_gene: NA; CDR3aa: CASSLVQRTEAFF; CDR3nt: TGTGCCAGCAGCTTGGTGCAGAGGACTGAAGCTTTCTTT
abundance: NA; v_gene: TRBV29-1; j_gene: TRBJ1-1; d_gene: NA; CDR3aa: CSVGKGGNTEAFF; CDR3nt: TGCAGCGTAGGGAAGGGAGGGAACACTGAAGCTTTCTTT
abundance: NA; v_gene: TRBV3-1/TRBV3-2; j_gene: TRBJ1-5; d_gene: NA; CDR3aa: CASSQESGIAQPQHF; CDR3nt: TGTGCCAGCAGCCAAGAATCAGGTATCGCTCAGCCCCAGCATTTT
abundance: NA; v_gene: TRBV27; j_gene: TRBJ2-1; d_gene: TRBD2; CDR3aa: CASSFRLRGAGATGNEQFF; CDR3nt: TGTGCCAGCAGTTTCAGGTTGAGGGGAGCGGGGGCCACAGGGAATGAGCAGTTCTTC
abundance: NA; v_gene: TRBV29-1; j_gene: TRBJ2-3; d_gene: TRBD2; CDR3aa: CSEPGLAISTDTQYF; CDR3nt: TGCAGCGAACCGGGACTAGCGATTAGCACAGATACGCAGTATTTT
abundance: NA; v_gene: TRBV7-2; j_gene: TRBJ2-7; d_gene: NA; CDR3aa: CASSLAVGSSYEQYF; CDR3nt: TGTGCCAGCAGCTTAGCTGTCGGGAGCTCCTACGAGCAGTACTTC
abundance: NA; v_gene: TRBV19; j_gene: TRBJ1-2; d_gene: TRBD1; CDR3aa: CASSTGQGYGYTF; CDR3nt: TGTGCCAGTAGTACCGGACAGGGGTATGGCTACACCTTC